The clone carrying this T cell receptor beta chain was seen a handful of times. Antigen specificity is unknown. The rectum was sampled with one to two pinch biopsies at colonoscopy. This record comes from a study of pediatric ulcerative colitis. Study conclusions and caveats: Blood-rectal clonal overlap within each person was significantly higher in ulcerative colitis patients than controls.

Per the germline V gene, CDR1 is MNHNY and CDR2 is SVGAGI (reference sequence). The CDR3 is 11 amino acids. V dropped 5 bases and J dropped 5 bases, with 6 bases sitting between them. The survey-level immunoSEQ assay was used. Clones were sequenced by immunoSEQ multiplex PCR, and TCRdb holds only the in-frame ones, with some missing. The table includes 20,000 or so clones, about 71% detected once. This TCR came from a boy aged 10-17 years with severe ulcerative colitis. This chain connects TRBV6-6 to TRBJ2-5; D not certain. Material: gut tissue. The CDR3 sequence: CASSPRETQYF. DNA of the CDR3: TGTGCCAGCAGTCCCAGGGAGACCCAGTACTTC.